This TCR beta chain was identified during a study of T cells after yellow fever vaccination. The wider study: SMART-Seq v4 Ultra Low Input handled preparation of low-cell-number fractions. Findings of the study overall: Weaker, the secondary response had a peak occurring faster, on day 5 versus 15.

The CDR3 length is 15 residues. CDR1 and CDR2 (germline): SGHRS, YFSETQ. V shed 1 base and J shed 9 bases, with 17 bases lying between them. This clonotype appeared many times. Its matching antigen is unknown. TCRdb itself ran the 5' RACE reads through MiXCR, one entry per CDR3 protein. Altogether around 350,000 distinct CDR3 sequences are present, approximately 5.7% being singletons, with the ten largest covering 15%. Sequenced here: PBMCs, sampled 5 days after the yellow fever booster vaccination. The rearrangement joins TRBV5-1 to TRBJ2-1; D unresolved. This TCR derives from a man aged 25-45 years who received the YFV17D yellow fever vaccine. The CDR3 is CASSLKEPGFGEQFF. In nucleotides, the CDR3 is TGCGCCAGCAGCTTGAAAGAACCTGGTTTCGGTGAGCAGTTCTTC.